The present entry profiles one TCR beta chain with its context. What it recognizes is unknown. The data originate from a study of Ad26.COV2.S vaccination and SARS-CoV-2 variants. Study-level findings and limits: Recipients of either vaccine or placebo displayed similar breadth of non-spike TCRs.

Generated by immunoSEQ multiplex PCR, the TCRdb table keeps only in-frame clones and is missing some. The sample consists of under 150,000 clones, about nine tenths of them appearing once. Per germline, CDR1 WNHNN and CDR2 SYGVQD (reference sequence). The CDR3 is 15 amino acids. Trimming left V 6 bases short and J 2 bases short, with 15 bases between. This chain uses TRBV10-1 with TRBJ2-3; D may be TRBD1 (7 bases). The origin of this receptor is a human donor who had recovered from COVID-19. This specimen consisted of peripheral blood, obtained after recovery from COVID-19. Here the CDR3 reads CASSLGGQTTDTQYF. CDR3 bases: TGCGCCAGCAGCCTGGGGGGACAGACCACAGATACGCAGTATTTT.